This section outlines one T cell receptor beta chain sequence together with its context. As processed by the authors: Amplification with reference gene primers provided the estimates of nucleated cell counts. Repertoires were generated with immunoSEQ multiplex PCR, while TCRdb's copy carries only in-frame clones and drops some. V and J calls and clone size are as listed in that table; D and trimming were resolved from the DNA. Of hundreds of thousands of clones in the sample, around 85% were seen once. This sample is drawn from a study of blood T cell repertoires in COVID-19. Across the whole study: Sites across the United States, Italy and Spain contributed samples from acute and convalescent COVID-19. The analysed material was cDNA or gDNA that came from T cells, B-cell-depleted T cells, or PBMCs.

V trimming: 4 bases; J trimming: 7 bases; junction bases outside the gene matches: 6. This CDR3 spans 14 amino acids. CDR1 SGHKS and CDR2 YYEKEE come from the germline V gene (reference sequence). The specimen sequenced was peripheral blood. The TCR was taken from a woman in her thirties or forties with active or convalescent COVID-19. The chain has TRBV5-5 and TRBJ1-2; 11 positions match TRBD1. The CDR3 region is CASSRGQGASGYTF. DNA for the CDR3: TGTGCCAGCAGCCGAGGACAGGGGGCGAGTGGCTACACCTTC.